This TCR beta chain was documented in a study of cytomegalovirus exposure and HLA in healthy donors. A multiplex PCR was run with 60 Vbeta primers and 13 Jbeta primers. The protocol was immunoSEQ multiplex PCR, while the TCRdb copy is restricted to in-frame clones and leaves out a portion. The sample holds more than 200,000 clones, approximately 80% seen once. This clone has just a few counts. As yet, its antigen is unknown. Study-wide results and limits: Rarity held for most TCR sequences, but there were some public TCRs that occurred in many donors.

The CDR3 spans 17 residues. The ends were cut back, 3 bases at V and 3 bases at J, with 21 bases in the middle. Germline CDR1 is SGHDT and CDR2 is YYEEEE. The chain has TRBV5-6 and TRBJ1-1; D ambiguous. This TCR was recovered from a girl aged 5-17 years in good health and CMV-seronegative. Sequencing input: PBMCs. CDR3 sequence: CASSSPKRTNRDTEAFF. Written as DNA, the CDR3 is TGTGCCAGCAGCTCACCTAAGCGGACTAACCGGGACACTGAAGCTTTCTTT.